The 24 T cell receptor beta chains in this list originate from one sample, sequenced in a study of cytomegalovirus exposure and HLA in healthy donors. Method: immunoSEQ multiplex PCR; TCRdb's copy keeps in-frame clones and lacks some. The sample lists about 180,000 clones, 75% to 90% occurring once. The source material was PBMCs. These receptor sequences come from a young man in good health and CMV-seropositive.

This clone showed up just once. V and J are TRBV9 and TRBJ1-6; D call uncertain. CDR3 length: 15 amino acids. V gave up 0 bases and J gave up 7 bases, with 11 bases separating them. The V gene's germline CDR1 is SGDLS and CDR2 YYNGEE. This chain's CDR3 is CASSVDLRTNSPLHF. The CDR3 nucleotides are TGTGCCAGCAGCGTAGATCTGAGAACGAATTCACCCCTCCACTTT.

The CDR3, as DNA: TGTGCCAGCAGCTTAGACATTGCTAGCGGGGGGTCTTATTTT. Encoded protein: CASSLDIASGGSYF. The chain recombines TRBV7-9 with TRBJ2-3; 11 nucleotides match TRBD2. CDR3 length: 14 amino acids. Germline CDR1 SEHNR, CDR2 FQNEAQ (reference sequence). V dropped 1 base and J dropped 15; count of bases not matched to a gene: 9.

The chain uses TRBV28 and TRBJ2-2, with 7 bases aligning to TRBD1. The CDR3 length is 15 residues. Germline CDR1 is MDHEN and CDR2 is SYDVKM. The ends lost 3 bases at V and 7 bases at J; junction bases unmatched: 8. The CDR3 region is CASSFPTGPGGELFF. CDR3 coding DNA: TGTGCCAGCAGTTTCCCGACAGGGCCGGGCGGGGAGCTGTTTTTT.

The rearrangement joins TRBV2 to TRBJ1-2, with TRBD1 identical over 9 bases. Germline-derived CDR1 and CDR2 are SNHLY and FYNNEI. The V segment lost 4 bases and the J segment 7 bases; nucleotides outside the gene matches: 4. CDR3 length: 13 amino acids. The DNA of the CDR3 is TGTGCCAGCAGTGTGGGGACAGGGACTGGCTACACCTTC. Translated: CASSVGTGTGYTF.

The chain carries TRBV7-9 and TRBJ1-5; no firm D call. The CDR3 loop spans 13 amino acids. The V gene's germline CDR1 is SEHNR and CDR2 FQNEAQ (reference sequence). V shed 1 base and J shed 4 bases, with 5 bases lying between them. The CDR3 DNA follows: TGTGCCAGCAGCTTAGATAGAAATCAGCCCCAGCATTTT. Translation: CASSLDRNQPQHF.

This chain links TRBV2 with TRBJ1-2; no clear D. The V end was cut by 3 bases, the J end by 4 bases, with 12 bases between. Looked up from germline, CDR1 is SNHLY and CDR2 is FYNNEI. This CDR3 comprises 14 residues. Written as DNA, the CDR3 is TGTGCCAGCAGTGAGGACGGAGGTGCCTATGGCTACACCTTC. The encoded protein is CASSEDGGAYGYTF.

CDR3 amino acids: CASSMGSSYEQYF. The CDR3 bases are TGTGCCAGCAGCATGGGGAGCTCCTACGAGCAGTACTTC. J is TRBJ2-7 and V is TRBV7-9, with D perhaps matching TRBD2 (5 bases). With 5 bases removed from V and 0 bases from J, the gap between germline ends came to 8 bases. Germline CDR1 is SEHNR and CDR2 is FQNEAQ (reference sequence). The CDR3 is made up of 13 amino acids.

The rearrangement links TRBV28 to TRBJ1-2; 9 bases line up with TRBD1. The V gene end was trimmed by 4 bases and the J gene end by 1 base; junction bases not matched to a gene: 13. Germline CDR1 is MDHEN and CDR2 is SYDVKM. This CDR3 region has 18 residues. The CDR3 bases are TGTGCCAGCAGTTCCGTAGGGGGGAGGGACAGGGTTAACTATGGCTACACCTTC. Encoded protein: CASSSVGGRDRVNYGYTF.

V and J are TRBV19 and TRBJ2-3; D is possibly TRBD2 (5 bases). Trimming cost V 5 bases and J 6 bases, with 18 bases left between them. This CDR3 region has 15 residues. Germline CDR1 reads LNHDA; CDR2 reads SQIVND (reference sequence). As DNA, the CDR3 is TGTGCCAGTAGTTTGGGAGATAAGATGGAGGATACGCAGTATTTT. It yields the protein CASSLGDKMEDTQYF.

This chain links TRBV28 with TRBJ2-1; 10 positions agree with TRBD2. The CDR3 loop spans 15 amino acids. V was pared by 5 bases and J by 8 bases, with 9 bases of the junction left unmatched. Per the germline V gene, CDR1 is MDHEN and CDR2 is SYDVKM. The CDR3 sequence: CASSTPSGSKDEQFF. The CDR3 nucleotides read TGTGCCAGCAGTACCCCTAGCGGGAGTAAAGATGAGCAGTTCTTC. The full variable domain, completed using reference TRBV28 and TRBJ2-1, is DVKVTQSSRYLVKRTGEKVFLECVQDMDHENMFWYRQDPGLGLRLIYFSYDVKMKEKGDIPEGYSVSREKKERFSLILESASTNQTSMYLCASSTPSGSKDEQFFGPGTRLTVL.

In this sample, this clone is medium-sized. This rearrangement joins TRBV11-2 to TRBJ1-5, with a possible D match to TRBD1 (5 bases). Germline V gene sequence: CDR1 SGHAT, CDR2 FQNNGV. Trimming shortened V by 0 bases and J by 5 bases, and 5 bases separated the two germline ends. The CDR3 is made up of 13 amino acids. The CDR3 region is CASSLDRDQPQHF. DNA for the CDR3: TGTGCCAGCAGCTTAGACAGGGATCAGCCCCAGCATTTT.

The J gene is TRBJ2-3, the V gene TRBV28, with a possible D match to TRBD1 (6 bases). Germline-derived CDR1 and CDR2 are MDHEN and SYDVKM. The CDR3 totals 15 residues. The germline V and J ends were trimmed by 8 bases and 4 bases, with 19 bases remaining between them. CDR3 DNA: TGTGCCAGCTACGAACAGGGAGTGGTCCCAGATACGCAGTATTTT. Amino acid sequence: CASYEQGVVPDTQYF.

The chain joins TRBV2 to TRBJ1-1, with unresolved D. Trimming stripped 1 base from V and 6 bases from J, with 9 bases between. The CDR3 runs to 13 residues. The germline gives CDR1 SNHLY, CDR2 FYNNEI. CDR3 sequence reads: CASSEEREAEAFF. The CDR3 nucleotides are TGTGCCAGCAGTGAAGAAAGGGAGGCTGAAGCTTTCTTT.

The V gene is TRBV27, the J gene TRBJ2-7; 9 nucleotides line up with TRBD1. Germline CDR1 and CDR2: MNHEY and SMNVEV (reference sequence). V was clipped by 6 bases and J by 4 bases; unmatched bases: 4. The length of the CDR3 is 13 residues. CDR3 region: CASRQGAPYEQYF. DNA for the CDR3: TGTGCCAGCAGACAGGGGGCGCCGTACGAGCAGTACTTC.

V and J are TRBV25-1 and TRBJ1-4, with TRBD1 identical over 11 bases. This CDR3 is 17 amino acids long. Losses at the gene ends were 4 bases for V and 5 bases for J; bases not matched to a gene: 9. Germline V gene sequence: CDR1 MGHDK, CDR2 SYGVNS. CDR3 DNA: TGTGCCAGCAGTGCGCCCGGGACAGGGGGTTCAAATGAAAAACTGTTTTTT. Amino acid sequence: CASSAPGTGGSNEKLFF.

This chain joins TRBV14 and TRBJ2-3; 7 bases agree with TRBD1. V lost 4 bases and J lost 4; bases outside the gene matches: 5. CDR3 length equals 14 residues. Germline CDR1 SGHDN, CDR2 FVKESK. CDR3 region: CASSLTGVADTQYF. The CDR3 DNA follows: TGTGCCAGCAGCCTTACAGGGGTTGCAGATACGCAGTATTTT.

This clone has more than one count but fewer than ten. The chain uses TRBV19 and TRBJ2-3; possibly TRBD1 for D (5 bases). Trimming took 5 bases from V and 5 from J, leaving 11 bases between them. This CDR3 is built from 13 residues. Germline values: CDR1 LNHDA, CDR2 SQIVND (reference sequence). CDR3 residues: CASSRQGGDTQYF. DNA of the CDR3: TGTGCCAGTAGTCGGCAGGGTGGAGATACGCAGTATTTT.

The chain combines TRBV25-1 with TRBJ1-1, with 9 bases matching TRBD1. The CDR3 loop spans 15 amino acids. The V gene end was trimmed by 3 bases and the J gene end by 1 base; junction bases not matched to a gene: 3. Per the germline V gene, CDR1 is MGHDK and CDR2 is SYGVNS. The CDR3: CASSDLDRGNTEAFF. The CDR3 nucleotides read TGTGCCAGCAGTGACCTGGACAGGGGGAACACTGAAGCTTTCTTT.

V and J are TRBV18 and TRBJ2-3; TRBD1 might be the D (6 bases). Between the trimmed V and J ends, which lost 1 base and 6 bases, there was a span of 14 bases. The CDR3 has 15 residues. The germline gives CDR1 KGHSH, CDR2 LQKENI. CDR3 loop: CASSPRRGEGDTQYF. CDR3 sequence (DNA): TGTGCCAGCTCACCACGCAGGGGAGAGGGGGATACGCAGTATTTT.

The chain combines TRBV27 with TRBJ1-5; D gene ambiguous. CDR1 and CDR2 (germline): MNHEY, SMNVEV (reference sequence). This CDR3 contains 15 residues. V was clipped by 5 bases and J by 7 bases, with 18 bases between them. DNA for the CDR3: TGTGCCAGCAGTGGACTGCCCCGGACTCACCAGCCCCAGCATTTT. This sequence encodes CASSGLPRTHQPQHF.

The gene calls are TRBV5-1 and TRBJ2-7; 8 bases align to TRBD1. Trimming cost V 3 bases and J 6 bases; bases outside gene matches: 8. Germline CDR1 and CDR2: SGHRS and YFSETQ. This CDR3 has 14 residues. CDR3: CASSSGQALGEQYF. In nucleotides, the CDR3 is TGCGCCAGCAGCTCGGGACAGGCCTTGGGCGAGCAGTACTTC.

The chain carries TRBV28 and TRBJ1-2, with a weak D call TRBD1 (6 bases). Germline values: CDR1 MDHEN, CDR2 SYDVKM. The CDR3 is 11 amino acids. CDR3 coding DNA: TGTGCGACCAAGGACAGTAATCGGTACACCTTC. As protein: CATKDSNRYTF.

The chain carries TRBV2 and TRBJ1-5, with D unclear. Trimming took off 3 bases at V and 5 bases at J, with 11 bases between the two ends. Germline assignment: CDR1 SNHLY and CDR2 FYNNEI. This CDR3 region has 14 residues. The DNA of the CDR3 is TGTGCCAGCAGTGATTTGGGTCGGGATCAGCCCCAGCATTTT. Translating gives CASSDLGRDQPQHF.

This clone has a handful of counts. The chain joins TRBV9 to TRBJ2-5; D is unclear. Per germline, CDR1 SGDLS and CDR2 YYNGEE. This CDR3 is 13 amino acids long. V lost 0 bases to trimming and J lost 4 bases, with 7 bases between them. CDR3 DNA sequence: TGTGCCAGCAGCGTAGATTATCTAGAGACCCAGTACTTC. The encoded protein is CASSVDYLETQYF.